Given below is one T cell receptor beta chain in context. As yet, its antigen is unknown. The data were taken from a study of T cells after posttransplantation cyclophosphamide. Treatment was busulfan-fludarabine conditioning, a marrow graft, and cyclophosphamide on days +3 and +4. V was clipped by 4 bases and J by 3 bases, with 13 bases between them. This CDR3 is built from 15 residues. Germline CDR1 and CDR2: SGDLS and YYNGEE. Study-level findings and limits: Recipient CMV seropositivity and CMV reactivation strongly tracked TRB clonality. TRB overlap between skin or GI tissue T cells and blood was limited.

Method: immunoSEQ multiplex PCR; TCRdb's copy keeps in-frame clones and lacks some. The top ten hold roughly 8.1% of the sample, which has 30,000 to 45,000 clones, around four fifths seen once. The source is a female patient aged 35-55 years who received an allogeneic stem cell transplant from a related donor, was CMV-positive, and had no GVHD. Some T cells may be provided by the graft donor. The chain joins TRBV9 to TRBJ1-4; D perhaps matches TRBD1 (6 bases). The material was CD4+ T cells sorted from blood, obtained roughly 1,900 days after a stem cell transplant with posttransplant cyclophosphamide. The CDR3 nucleotides read TGTGCCAGCAGCCTGGAGGGGGGGCCTAATGAAAAACTGTTTTTT. Its translation is CASSLEGGPNEKLFF.